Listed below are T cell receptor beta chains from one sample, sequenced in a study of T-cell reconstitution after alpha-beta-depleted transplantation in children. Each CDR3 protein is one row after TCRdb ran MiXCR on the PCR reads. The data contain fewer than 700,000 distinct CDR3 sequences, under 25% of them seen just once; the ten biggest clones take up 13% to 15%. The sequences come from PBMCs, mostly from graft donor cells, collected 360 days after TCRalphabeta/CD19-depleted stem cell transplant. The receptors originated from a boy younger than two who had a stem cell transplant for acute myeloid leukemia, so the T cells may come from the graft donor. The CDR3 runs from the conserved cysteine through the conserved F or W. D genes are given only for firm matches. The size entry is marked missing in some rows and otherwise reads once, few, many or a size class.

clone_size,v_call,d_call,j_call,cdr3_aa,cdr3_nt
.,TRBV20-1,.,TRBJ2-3,CSAVIPDTQYF,TGCAGTGCTGTGATTCCGGATACGCAGTATTTT
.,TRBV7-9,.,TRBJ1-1,CASEGVFNTEAFF,TGTGCCAGCGAAGGGGTTTTTAACACTGAAGCTTTCTTT
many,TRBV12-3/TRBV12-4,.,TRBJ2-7,CASSWAGSYEQYF,TGTGCCAGCAGTTGGGCCGGTTCCTACGAGCAGTACTTC
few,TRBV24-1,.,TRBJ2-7,CATSDPTTYEQYF,TGTGCCACCAGTGATCCAACTACCTACGAGCAGTACTTC
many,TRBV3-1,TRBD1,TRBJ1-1,CASRPPGTAAEAFF,TGTGCCAGCAGGCCTCCAGGGACAGCGGCTGAAGCTTTCTTT
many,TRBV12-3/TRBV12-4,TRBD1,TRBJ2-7,CASSLGTGGVPEQYF,TGTGCCAGCAGCCTCGGGACAGGGGGTGTTCCCGAGCAGTACTTC
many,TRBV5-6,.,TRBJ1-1,CASSFETSMNTEAFF,TGTGCCAGCAGCTTCGAGACCAGTATGAACACTGAAGCTTTCTTT
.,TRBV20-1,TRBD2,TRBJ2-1,CSAPGLATNEQFF,TGCAGTGCACCGGGACTAGCGACCAATGAGCAGTTCTTC
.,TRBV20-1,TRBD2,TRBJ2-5,CSALAGALETQYF,TGCAGTGCGTTAGCGGGGGCCCTAGAGACCCAGTACTTC
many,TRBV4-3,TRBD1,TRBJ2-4,CASSQDRAGGANIQYF,TGCGCCAGCAGCCAAGATAGGGCAGGGGGCGCGAACATTCAGTACTTC
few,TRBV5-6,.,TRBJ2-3,CASSFPSPGSDTQYF,TGTGCCAGCAGCTTCCCTTCCCCAGGGTCAGATACGCAGTATTTT
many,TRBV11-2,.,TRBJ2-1,CASSLDRPLLGNEQFF,TGTGCCAGCAGCTTAGATCGCCCTCTTTTAGGTAATGAGCAGTTCTTC
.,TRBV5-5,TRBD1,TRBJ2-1,CASSRQGNSYNEQFF,TGTGCCAGCAGCCGACAGGGAAACTCCTACAATGAGCAGTTCTTC
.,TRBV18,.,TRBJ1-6,CASSPGVSPLHF,TGTGCCAGCTCACCAGGGGTTTCACCCCTCCACTTT
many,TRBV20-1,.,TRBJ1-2,CSASAAGLNYGYTF,TGCAGTGCTAGTGCGGCAGGCCTAAACTATGGCTACACCTTC
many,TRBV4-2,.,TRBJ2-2,CASSQDLGANTGELFF,TGTGCCAGCAGCCAAGATCTGGGAGCGAACACCGGGGAGCTGTTTTTT
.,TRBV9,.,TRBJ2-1,CASSVEGSTYNEQFF,TGTGCCAGCAGCGTAGAGGGCAGTACCTACAATGAGCAGTTCTTC
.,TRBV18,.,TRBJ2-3,CASSPKSAATDTQYF,TGTGCCAGCTCACCGAAGAGTGCGGCCACAGATACGCAGTATTTT
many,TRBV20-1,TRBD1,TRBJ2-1,CSAREMGQGVREQFF,TGCAGTGCCAGGGAAATGGGACAGGGGGTAAGGGAGCAGTTCTTC
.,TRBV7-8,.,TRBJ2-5,CASSSPSVPFQETQYF,TGTGCCAGCAGCTCCCCCAGTGTACCCTTCCAAGAGACCCAGTACTTC
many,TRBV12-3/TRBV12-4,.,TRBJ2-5,CASSHRGGTKETQYF,TGTGCCAGCAGCCATAGGGGCGGGACGAAAGAGACCCAGTACTTC
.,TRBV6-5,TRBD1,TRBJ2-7,CASSYGQGIHEQYF,TGTGCCAGCAGTTACGGACAGGGAATCCACGAGCAGTACTTC
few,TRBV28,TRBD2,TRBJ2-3,CASCGGAGTQYF,TGTGCCAGCTGCGGGGGGGCCGGGACGCAGTATTTT
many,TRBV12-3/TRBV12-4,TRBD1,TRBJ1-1,CASRMTGGGNTEAFF,TGTGCCAGCAGAATGACAGGGGGAGGGAACACTGAAGCTTTCTTT
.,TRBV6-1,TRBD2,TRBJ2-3,CASSVSGGPEYTQYF,TGTGCCAGCAGTGTTAGCGGGGGGCCCGAATATACGCAGTATTTT
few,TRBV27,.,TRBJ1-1,CASSLYAVQVDTEAFF,TGTGCCAGCAGTTTATACGCCGTACAGGTGGACACTGAAGCTTTCTTT
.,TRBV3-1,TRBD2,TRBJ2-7,CASSLNPSGNPFEQYF,TGTGCCAGCAGCCTTAATCCTAGCGGTAACCCCTTCGAGCAGTACTTC
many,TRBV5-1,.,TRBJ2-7,CASSPWDTPYEQYF,TGCGCCAGCAGCCCCTGGGACACCCCCTACGAGCAGTACTTC
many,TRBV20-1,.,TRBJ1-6,CSAPNPADYSPLHF,TGCAGTGCCCCTAATCCGGCGGATTATTCACCCCTCCACTTT
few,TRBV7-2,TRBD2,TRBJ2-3,CASSLSVVRGVTDTQYF,TGTGCCAGCAGCTTATCAGTTGTGCGGGGGGTCACAGATACGCAGTATTTT
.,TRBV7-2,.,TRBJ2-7,CASSLVGTTYEQYF,TGTGCCAGCAGCTTAGTTGGGACCACCTACGAGCAGTACTTC
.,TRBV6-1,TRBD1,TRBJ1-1,CASSEQGAKDTEAFF,TGTGCCAGCAGTGAACAGGGGGCTAAGGACACTGAAGCTTTCTTT
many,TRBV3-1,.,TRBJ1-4,CASSQLQGTNEKLFF,TGTGCCAGCAGCCAACTACAGGGAACTAATGAAAAACTGTTTTTT
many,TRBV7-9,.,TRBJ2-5,CASSLGAGQETQYF,TGTGCCAGCAGCTTAGGGGCAGGTCAAGAGACCCAGTACTTC
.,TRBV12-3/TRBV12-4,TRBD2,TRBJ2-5,CASSPGTRHYQETQYF,TGTGCCAGCAGTCCCGGGACTAGGCATTACCAAGAGACCCAGTACTTC
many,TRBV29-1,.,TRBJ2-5,CSCWVQETQYF,TGCAGTTGTTGGGTTCAAGAGACCCAGTACTTC
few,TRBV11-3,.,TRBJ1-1,CASSLRLDTEAFF,TGTGCCAGCAGCTTAAGGTTGGACACTGAAGCTTTCTTT
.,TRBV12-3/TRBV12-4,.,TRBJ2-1,CASSPNSRGQFF,TGTGCCAGCAGCCCCAATTCCAGGGGGCAGTTCTTC
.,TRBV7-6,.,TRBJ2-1,CASSLAGRGEQFF,TGTGCCAGCAGCTTAGCAGGGCGGGGTGAGCAGTTCTTC
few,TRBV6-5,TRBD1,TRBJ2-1,CASSYRPGWGQGQFF,TGTGCCAGCAGTTACAGGCCAGGGTGGGGACAGGGGCAGTTCTTC
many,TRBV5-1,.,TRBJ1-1,CASSFRSQNTEAFF,TGCGCCAGCAGCTTCCGCAGCCAGAACACTGAAGCTTTCTTT
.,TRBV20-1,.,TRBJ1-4,CSASMATTNEKLFF,TGCAGTGCTAGTATGGCCACAACTAATGAAAAACTGTTTTTT
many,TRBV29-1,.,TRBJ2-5,CSVDLRGGETQYF,TGCAGCGTTGATCTCAGAGGGGGGGAGACCCAGTACTTC
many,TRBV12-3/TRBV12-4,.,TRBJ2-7,CASSLEHTQYF,TGTGCCAGCAGTTTAGAACACACGCAGTACTTC
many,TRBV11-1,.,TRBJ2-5,CASRLRQNQEGETQYF,TGTGCCAGCAGACTGAGACAGAACCAAGAGGGGGAGACCCAGTACTTC
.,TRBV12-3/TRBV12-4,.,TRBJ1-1,CASSHGGDTEAFF,TGTGCCAGCAGTCACGGGGGAGACACTGAAGCTTTCTTT
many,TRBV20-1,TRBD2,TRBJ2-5,CSVVSGLAETQYF,TGCAGTGTGGTGTCAGGACTAGCGGAGACCCAGTACTTC
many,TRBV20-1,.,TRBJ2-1,CSARPTREQFF,TGCAGTGCACGACCGACTCGGGAGCAGTTCTTC
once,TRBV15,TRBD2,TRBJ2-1,CATSTRGGVDEQFF,TGTGCCACCAGCACCCGCGGGGGGGTAGATGAGCAGTTCTTC
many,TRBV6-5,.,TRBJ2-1,CASSYLRSYNEQFF,TGTGCCAGCAGTTACTTGCGGTCCTACAATGAGCAGTTCTTC
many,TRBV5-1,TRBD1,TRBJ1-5,CASSLTGGGQPQHF,TGCGCCAGCAGCCTTACAGGGGGCGGGCAGCCCCAGCATTTT